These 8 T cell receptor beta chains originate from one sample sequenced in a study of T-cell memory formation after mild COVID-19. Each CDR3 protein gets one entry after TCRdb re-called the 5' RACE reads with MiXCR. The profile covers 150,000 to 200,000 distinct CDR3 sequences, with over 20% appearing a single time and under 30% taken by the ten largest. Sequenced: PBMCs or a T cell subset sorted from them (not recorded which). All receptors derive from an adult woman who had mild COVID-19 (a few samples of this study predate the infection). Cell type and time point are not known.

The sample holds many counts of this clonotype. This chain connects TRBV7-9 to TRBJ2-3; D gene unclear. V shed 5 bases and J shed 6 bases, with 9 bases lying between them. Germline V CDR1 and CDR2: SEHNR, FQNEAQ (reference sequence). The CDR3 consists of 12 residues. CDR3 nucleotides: TGTGCCAGCAGCCCAAAGCCCGATACGCAGTATTTT. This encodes CASSPKPDTQYF.

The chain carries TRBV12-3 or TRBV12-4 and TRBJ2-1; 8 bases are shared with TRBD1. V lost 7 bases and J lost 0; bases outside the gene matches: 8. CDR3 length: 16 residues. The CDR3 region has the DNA TGTGCCAGCACCACCGGGACAGGCTACTCCTACAATGAGCAGTTCTTC. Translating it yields CASTTGTGYSYNEQFF.

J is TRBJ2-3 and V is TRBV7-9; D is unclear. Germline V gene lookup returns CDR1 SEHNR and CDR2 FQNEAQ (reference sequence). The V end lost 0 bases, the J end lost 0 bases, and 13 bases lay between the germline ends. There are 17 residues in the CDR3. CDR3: CASSLAERVRSTDTQYF. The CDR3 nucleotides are TGTGCCAGCAGCTTAGCGGAAAGAGTGCGGAGCACAGATACGCAGTATTTT.

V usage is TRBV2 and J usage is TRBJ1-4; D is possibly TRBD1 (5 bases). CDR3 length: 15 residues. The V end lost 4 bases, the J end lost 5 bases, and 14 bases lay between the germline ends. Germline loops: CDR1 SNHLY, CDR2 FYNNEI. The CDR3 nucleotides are TGTGCCAGCAGTGTAGGGGACGGACGAAATGAAAAACTGTTTTTT. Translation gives CASSVGDGRNEKLFF.

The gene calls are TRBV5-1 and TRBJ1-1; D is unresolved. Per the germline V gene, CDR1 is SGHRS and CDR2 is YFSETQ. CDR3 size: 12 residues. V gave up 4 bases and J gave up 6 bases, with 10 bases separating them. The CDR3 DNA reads TGCGCCAGCAGCCCAAACAAGGCTGAAGCTTTCTTT. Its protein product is CASSPNKAEAFF.

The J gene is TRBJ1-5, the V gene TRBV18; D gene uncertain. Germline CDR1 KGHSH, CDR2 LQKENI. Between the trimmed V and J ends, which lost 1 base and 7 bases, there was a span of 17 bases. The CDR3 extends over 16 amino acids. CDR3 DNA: TGTGCCAGCTCACCACTATATCTGTGGGTCCCACAGCCCCAGCATTTT. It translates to CASSPLYLWVPQPQHF.

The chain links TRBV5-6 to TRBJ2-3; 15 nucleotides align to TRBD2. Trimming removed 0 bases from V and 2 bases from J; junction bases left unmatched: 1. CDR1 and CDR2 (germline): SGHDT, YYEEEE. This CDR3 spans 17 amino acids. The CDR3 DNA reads TGTGCCAGCAGCTTGGGGACTAGCGGGGGGGTCACAGATACGCAGTATTTT. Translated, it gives CASSLGTSGGVTDTQYF.

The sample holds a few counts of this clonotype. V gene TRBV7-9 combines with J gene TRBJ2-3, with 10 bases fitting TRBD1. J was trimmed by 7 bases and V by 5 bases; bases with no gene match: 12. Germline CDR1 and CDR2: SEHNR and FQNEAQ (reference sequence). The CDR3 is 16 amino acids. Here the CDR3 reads CASSPPQGTGVNTQYF. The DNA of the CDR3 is TGTGCCAGCAGCCCCCCTCAAGGGACAGGGGTAAATACGCAGTATTTT.